These 2 T cell receptor beta chains were sequenced from one sample in a study of beta chain features in type 1 diabetes. Expressed TCRB transcripts got sequenced, as all isolated RNA was reverse transcribed. The data were produced by immunoSEQ multiplex PCR, yet TCRdb's version contains in-frame clones alone and is incomplete. Seen here are around 690,000 clones, roughly an eighth observed once, and the top ten hold over 0.1%. Study conclusions and caveats: Among all four CD4+ subsets, Type 1 diabetes patients had TCRB CDR3s that were moderately but significantly shorter.

No antigen is known for these receptors. The sequencing input was naive CD4+ T cells from blood. The receptor set was obtained from a man aged 30 to 45 with type 1 diabetes.

The chain links TRBV5-6 to TRBJ2-4, with D possibly TRBD2 on 6 matching bases. In germline, CDR1 is SGHDT, CDR2 YYEEEE. The V and J ends lost 4 bases and 8 bases respectively, with 22 bases between them. CDR3 size: 16 residues. The CDR3 is CASSQGTAGLLYIQYF. CDR3 sequence (DNA): TGTGCCAGCAGCCAAGGGACCGCGGGATTGTTGTACATTCAGTACTTC.

In its sample, this clone was seen a few times. The chain has TRBV18 and TRBJ2-3; D unclear. Germline CDR1 KGHSH, CDR2 LQKENI. Trimming cost V 2 bases and J 6 bases, with 6 bases left between them. This CDR3 has 12 amino acids. CDR3 sequence reads: CASSPFGDTQYF. The CDR3 region has the DNA TGTGCCAGCTCACCATTTGGGGATACGCAGTATTTT.